This TCR beta chain was documented in a study of T cells after somatic rescue of genetic block. Assay: immunoSEQ multiplex PCR; the TCRdb copy retains only in-frame clones and omits some. This sample has about 88,000 clones, with 70% to 90% found just once. Germline lookup yields CDR1 MNHEY and CDR2 SVGAGI. Deletions cut 5 bases from V and 1 base from J, with 9 bases between. The CDR3 is 14 amino acids. The sequenced sample consisted of peripheral blood mononuclear cells (PBMCs). The gene calls are TRBV6-5 and TRBJ1-5; D uncertain. The sequence was obtained from a young woman. The CDR3 DNA sequence: TGTGCCAGCAGTGTACGCCCAAGCAATCAGCCCCAGCATTTT. It is translated as CASSVRPSNQPQHF.